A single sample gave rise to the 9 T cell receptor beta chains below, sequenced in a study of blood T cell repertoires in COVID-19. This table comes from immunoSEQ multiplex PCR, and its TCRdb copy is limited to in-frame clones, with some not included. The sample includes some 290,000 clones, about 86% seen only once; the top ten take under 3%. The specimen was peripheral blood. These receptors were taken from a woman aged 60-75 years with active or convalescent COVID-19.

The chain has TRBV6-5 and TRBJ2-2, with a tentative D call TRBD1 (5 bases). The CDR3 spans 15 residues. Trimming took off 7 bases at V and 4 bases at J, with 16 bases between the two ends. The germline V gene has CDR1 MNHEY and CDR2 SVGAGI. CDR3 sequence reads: CASTVSRVGTGELFF. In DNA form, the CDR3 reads TGTGCCAGCACTGTCAGCAGGGTAGGCACCGGGGAGCTGTTTTTT.

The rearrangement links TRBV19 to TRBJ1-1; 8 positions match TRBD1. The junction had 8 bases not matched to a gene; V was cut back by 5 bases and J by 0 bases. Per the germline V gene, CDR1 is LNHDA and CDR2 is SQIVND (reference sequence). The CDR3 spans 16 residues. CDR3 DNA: TGTGCCAGTAGTGAAACCGGGACAGGTCTGAACACTGAAGCTTTCTTT. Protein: CASSETGTGLNTEAFF.

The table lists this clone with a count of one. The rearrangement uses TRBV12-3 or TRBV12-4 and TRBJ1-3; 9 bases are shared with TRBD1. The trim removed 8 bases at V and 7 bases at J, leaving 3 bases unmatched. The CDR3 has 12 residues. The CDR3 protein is CASRDRVNTIYF. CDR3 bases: TGTGCCAGCCGGGACAGGGTTAACACCATATATTTT.

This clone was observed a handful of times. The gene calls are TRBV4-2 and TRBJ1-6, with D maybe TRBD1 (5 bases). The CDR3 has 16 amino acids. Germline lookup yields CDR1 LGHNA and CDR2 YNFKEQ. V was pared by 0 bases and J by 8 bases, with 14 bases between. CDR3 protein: CASSQDRQGSYSPLHF. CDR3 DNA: TGTGCCAGCAGCCAAGATCGTCAGGGCTCTTATTCACCCCTCCACTTT.

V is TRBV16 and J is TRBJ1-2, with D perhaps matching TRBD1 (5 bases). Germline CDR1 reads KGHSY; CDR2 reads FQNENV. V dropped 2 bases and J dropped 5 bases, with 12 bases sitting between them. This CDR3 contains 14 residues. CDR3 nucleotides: TGTGCCAGCAGCCAAAATGGGGCGGGATATGGCTACACCTTC. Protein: CASSQNGAGYGYTF.

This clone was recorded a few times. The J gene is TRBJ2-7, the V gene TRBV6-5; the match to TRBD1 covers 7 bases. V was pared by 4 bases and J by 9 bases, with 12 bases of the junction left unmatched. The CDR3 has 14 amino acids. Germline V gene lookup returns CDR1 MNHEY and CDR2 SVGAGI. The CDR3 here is CASSLASDRETQYF. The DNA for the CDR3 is TGTGCCAGCAGTTTGGCGTCCGACAGGGAGACGCAGTACTTC.

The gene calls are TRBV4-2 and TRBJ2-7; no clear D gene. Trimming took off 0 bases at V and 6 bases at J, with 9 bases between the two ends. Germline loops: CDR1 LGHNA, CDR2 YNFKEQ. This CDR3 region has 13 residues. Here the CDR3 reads CASSQDSTPEQYF. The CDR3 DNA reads TGTGCCAGCAGCCAAGATAGCACCCCCGAGCAGTACTTC.

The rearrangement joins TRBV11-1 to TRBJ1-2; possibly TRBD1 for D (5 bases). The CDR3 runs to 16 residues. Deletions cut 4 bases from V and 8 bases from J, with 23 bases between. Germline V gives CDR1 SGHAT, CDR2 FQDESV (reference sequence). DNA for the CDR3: TGTGCCAGCAGCTCGTACGACCCCAGGGATTCTGGCGGCTACACCTTC. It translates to CASSSYDPRDSGGYTF.

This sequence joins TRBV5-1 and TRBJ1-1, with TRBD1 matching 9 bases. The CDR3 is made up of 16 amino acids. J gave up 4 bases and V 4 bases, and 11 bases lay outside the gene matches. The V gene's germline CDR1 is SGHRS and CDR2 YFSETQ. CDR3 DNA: TGCGCCAGCAGCGTCCGGGACAGGGAGCGAGGCACTGAAGCTTTCTTT. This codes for CASSVRDRERGTEAFF.